This is a list of T cell receptor beta chains from one sample in a study of shared clonotypes between healthy human individuals. Generated by immunoSEQ multiplex PCR, the TCRdb table keeps only in-frame clones and is missing some. The sample comprises 600,000 to 700,000 clones, less than 80% of which are singletons, and around 2% rests with the top ten. The sequencing sample was made of memory CD4+ T cells sorted from blood. The receptors come from a woman aged 25-40 years in good health. The CDR3 runs from the conserved cysteine through the conserved F or W. The order of the fields is J gene, V gene, D gene, clone size, CDR3 DNA, CDR3 protein. D genes are given only for firm matches. Expanded clones are given a class, and other clones once, few, many or no size at all.

>TRBJ2-1|TRBV6-5|TRBD2|-
TGTGCCAGCAGAGCTCCCTTGAGCGGGAGTCAGCAGTTCTTC
CASRAPLSGSQQFF
>TRBJ2-5|TRBV25-1|-|-
TGTGCCAGCAGTGAATGGGGGGCTGGGCAAGAGACCCAGTACTTC
CASSEWGAGQETQYF
>TRBJ2-7|TRBV27|TRBD2|few
TGTGCCAGCAGTTTAGGGACTAGCGGGAGACGGTACGAGCAGTACTTC
CASSLGTSGRRYEQYF
>TRBJ2-5|TRBV30|TRBD2|-
TGTGCCTGGACGGGGCTAGCGGGAGGAGAGACCCAGTACTTC
CAWTGLAGGETQYF
>TRBJ2-7|TRBV28|-|many
TGTGCCAGCAGCCCTGCCCATGGTTACGAGCAGTACTTC
CASSPAHGYEQYF
>TRBJ2-1|TRBV7-2|TRBD1|many
TGTGCCAGCAGCCAGGGGGCAATATACAATGAGCAGTTCTTC
CASSQGAIYNEQFF
>TRBJ1-5|TRBV19|-|-
TGTGCCAGTAGCCGACTGGAGAGGCAGCCCCAGCATTTT
CASSRLERQPQHF
>TRBJ2-5|TRBV2|TRBD2|-
TGTGCCAGCAGTGATTCTTGGGCGGGAGGGGTCGGAGTGGAGACCCAGTACTTC
CASSDSWAGGVGVETQYF
>TRBJ1-2|TRBV5-4|-|-
TGTGCCAGCAGCCCCCCGGGCAGCAACTATGGCTACACCTTC
CASSPPGSNYGYTF
>TRBJ1-3|TRBV9|-|-
TGTGCCAGCAGCGTAGCTCACTCTGGAAACACCATATATTTT
CASSVAHSGNTIYF
>TRBJ2-4|TRBV2|TRBD1|many
TGTGCCAGCAGAGCCCCCCTCGGACAGGGGGCTCTAGCCAAAAACATTCAGTACTTC
CASRAPLGQGALAKNIQYF
>TRBJ1-5|TRBV6-5|TRBD1|-
TGTGCCAGCAGTACGGACAGGGCCGGCAATCAGCCCCAGCATTTT
CASSTDRAGNQPQHF
>TRBJ1-3|TRBV10-3|-|-
TGTGCCTCACGACAGGTTGGAAACACCATATATTTT
CASRQVGNTIYF
>TRBJ1-1|TRBV2|-|many
TGTGCCAGCAGTGTGGGGAGAGGGGTCTCTGAAGCTTTCTTT
CASSVGRGVSEAFF
>TRBJ2-3|TRBV7-8|TRBD2|-
TGTGCCAGCAGCTGGGGGACTAGCGGCACAGATACGCAGTATTTT
CASSWGTSGTDTQYF
>TRBJ1-5|TRBV10-3|-|-
TGTGCCATCGGCGGGTTCGGTCAGCCCCAGCATTTT
CAIGGFGQPQHF
>TRBJ1-1|TRBV28|-|-
TGTGCCAGCAACCCATCTTTGGCAGGGCGGAACACTGAAGCTTTCTTT
CASNPSLAGRNTEAFF
>TRBJ2-7|TRBV5-4|-|-
TGTGCCAGCAGTCTCGGAGGGGCCTCCTACGAGCAGTACTTC
CASSLGGASYEQYF
>TRBJ1-5|TRBV5-1|-|once
TGCGCCAGCAGCTTGGGGCGAAAAGGGGAGCCCCAGCATTTT
CASSLGRKGEPQHF
>TRBJ2-7|TRBV19|TRBD1|-
TGTGCCAGTAGCAAACGGGGGACAGGGAGTGTGCAGTACTTC
CASSKRGTGSVQYF
>TRBJ2-2|TRBV10-2|TRBD1|many
TGCGCCAGCAGTGAGCCAGGGGGCGTATCCGGGGAGCTGTTTTTT
CASSEPGGVSGELFF
>TRBJ2-1|TRBV28|TRBD1|-
TGTGCCAGCAGTTTACCCCCAGGGGGAAACAATGAGCAGTTCTTC
CASSLPPGGNNEQFF
>TRBJ1-2|TRBV4-2|-|-
TGTGCCAGCAGCCAAGCTACAATTGGTAGGGGGACTGGCTACACCTTC
CASSQATIGRGTGYTF
>TRBJ2-1|TRBV2|TRBD2|-
TGTGCCAGCAGTGAATTGACTAGCGGGGACCGCGACAATGAGCAGTTCTTC
CASSELTSGDRDNEQFF
>TRBJ2-1|TRBV14|-|-
TGTGCCAGCAGCCAAGGGCCAATTTATGGTGAGCAGTTCTTC
CASSQGPIYGEQFF
>TRBJ2-7|TRBV5-4|-|-
TGTGCCAGCAGCTTGGCCAGAGGCGGGCTCTCCTACGAGCAGTACTTC
CASSLARGGLSYEQYF